The clone carrying this T cell receptor (beta chain) qualifies as medium-sized. This CDR3 has 15 amino acids. CDR1 and CDR2 from the germline V gene are MRHNA and SNTAGT. Trimming pared 0 bases from V and 0 bases from J, leaving 7 bases between. The data originate from a study of breast tumors, draining lymph nodes, adjacent tissues. TCRdb passed the multiplex PCR reads through MiXCR, listing each CDR3 protein once. The sample lists 20,000 or so distinct CDR3 sequences, over 40% occurring once. Material for sequencing was breast tumor tissue. The J gene is TRBJ2-3, the V gene TRBV6-4; TRBD2 is a possible D gene (5 bases). This clonotype was sampled from a female donor with breast cancer. Some clones in this sample may be carry-over from other donors' samples. The chain's CDR3 is CASSDSGGSTDTQYF. The CDR3 DNA reads TGTGCCAGCAGTGACTCGGGCGGGAGCACAGATACGCAGTATTTT.